The next 14 T cell receptor beta chains were all read from a single sample in a study of CD8+CD57+ T cells in acquired aplastic anemia. Profiling that covered TCR beta VDJ and CDR3 relied on genomic DNA as its template. TCRdb analysed the reads with MiXCR anew, one entry per CDR3 protein. The sample holds around 200,000 distinct CDR3 sequences, about half seen once. Sequencing involved patients with CD8+CD57+ cell expansion previously shown by flow cytometry. The specimen was sorted CD4+, CD8+, or CD8+CD57+ T cells (not recorded which) from PBMCs. Source of these receptors: a human donor with aplastic anemia.

Note on this clonotype: It may be a read error: a sequence one base away is much more abundant. The CDR3 DNA is TGTGCCATCAGTGAGCGGGTAGGGGGCCAATCTAGCTATGGCTACACCTTC. It encodes CAISERVGGQSSYGYTF. V and J are TRBV10-3 and TRBJ1-2, with 7 bases fitting TRBD1. V shed 2 bases and J 4 bases; nucleotides not matched to a gene: 13. Germline values: CDR1 ENHRY, CDR2 SYGVKD. There are 17 residues in the CDR3.

There are many counts of this clonotype. The J gene is TRBJ2-7, the V gene TRBV6-5, with D possibly TRBD2 on 5 matching bases. CDR1 is MNHEY, CDR2 SVGAGI, per germline. The CDR3 is 13 residues long. V lost 7 bases, J lost 6 bases, and 16 bases lay in between. The CDR3 loop reads CASTDPRRGEQYF. The CDR3 DNA reads as TGTGCCAGCACCGACCCCCGCCGGGGCGAGCAGTACTTC.

The V and J genes are TRBV29-1 and TRBJ2-3; the D gene could be TRBD1 or TRBD2 (5 bases each). Trimming removed 2 bases from V and 0 bases from J, with 9 bases in between. The germline V gene encodes CDR1 SQVTM and CDR2 ANQGSEA. There are 14 residues in the CDR3. CDR3 residues: CSVESGPSTDTQYF. The CDR3 DNA follows: TGCAGCGTTGAATCGGGGCCTAGCACAGATACGCAGTATTTT.

The rearrangement links TRBV6-1 to TRBJ2-3; no clear D gene. This CDR3 comprises 15 residues. Germline loops: CDR1 MNHNS, CDR2 SASEGT. Trimming left V 6 bases short and J 3 bases short, with 16 bases between. DNA for the CDR3: TGTGCCAGCAGCTCATGGCAGGTCGCGACAGATACGCAGTATTTT. This sequence encodes CASSSWQVATDTQYF.

The J gene is TRBJ2-1, the V gene TRBV24-1; D gene unclear. This CDR3 is built from 13 residues. The germline V gene encodes CDR1 KGHDR and CDR2 SFDVKD. Trimming left V 5 bases short and J 8 bases short, with 12 bases between. CDR3 nucleotides: TGTGCCACCAGTGCCGACGGTCTCGATGAGCAGTTCTTC. Its translation is CATSADGLDEQFF.

This clonotype was seen ten or more times. The rearrangement joins TRBV7-2 to TRBJ2-1; D not certain. This CDR3 is built from 16 residues. CDR1 is SGHTA and CDR2 is FQGNSA in the germline V gene. Trimming took 6 bases from V and 0 from J, leaving 15 bases between them. The CDR3 sequence is CASRFDGSSSYNEQFF. In DNA form, the CDR3 reads TGTGCCAGCAGGTTCGACGGGTCCAGCTCCTACAATGAGCAGTTCTTC.

The rearrangement joins TRBV28 to TRBJ1-2; TRBD1 might be the D (5 bases). The CDR3 is made up of 14 amino acids. Trimming cost V 6 bases and J 3 bases, with 14 bases left between them. Germline CDR1 and CDR2: MDHEN and SYDVKM. The CDR3 DNA reads as TGTGCCAGCAGACTAAAAGGGACTTACTATGGCTACACCTTC. It codes for CASRLKGTYYGYTF.

V usage is TRBV2 and J usage is TRBJ2-5; D is perhaps TRBD2 (5 bases). CDR1 is SNHLY and CDR2 is FYNNEI in the germline V gene. The CDR3 sequence is 12 residues long. Trimming took off 4 bases at V and 4 bases at J, with 7 bases between the two ends. The CDR3 nucleotides are TGTGCCAGCAGTGGTGAGGGAGAGACCCAGTACTTC. It translates to CASSGEGETQYF.

This clonotype was counted at least ten times. The gene calls are TRBV12-3 or TRBV12-4 and TRBJ1-4; 9 bases match TRBD1. Unmatched junction bases numbered 2, after V lost 5 bases and J lost 4 bases. The CDR3 contains 14 residues. CDR3 nucleotide sequence: TGTGCCAGCAGTCAGACAGGGGGTAATGAAAAACTGTTTTTT. Amino acids: CASSQTGGNEKLFF.

The V and J genes are TRBV7-6 and TRBJ2-5; 8 positions agree with TRBD2. This CDR3 contains 15 residues. Trimming at V came to 2 bases and at J to 5 bases, leaving 7 bases not matched to a gene. In germline, CDR1 is SGHVS, CDR2 FNYEAQ. CDR3 bases: TGTGCCAGCAGCTTATCGCTAGCGGGTCCGGAGACCCAGTACTTC. Translation gives CASSLSLAGPETQYF.

This rearrangement joins TRBV2 to TRBJ1-1; weak D call: TRBD1 (5 bases). The ends were cut back, 9 bases at V and 5 bases at J, with 16 bases in the middle. The CDR3 has 13 residues. Germline-derived CDR1 and CDR2 are SNHLY and FYNNEI. CDR3 protein: CASGGEGRTEAFF. The CDR3 nucleotides are TGTGCCAGTGGGGGGGAGGGACGGACTGAAGCTTTCTTT.

This clonotype has ten or more counts. The CDR3 nucleotides are TGTGCCAGCAGTTACACGCTCTTAACTAGTTCTCCTTCCGAGCAGTACTTC. It encodes CASSYTLLTSSPSEQYF. The V call is TRBV6-5, the J call TRBJ2-7, with D possibly matching TRBD2 (5 bases). Deletions cut 2 bases from V and 6 bases from J, with 23 bases between. This CDR3 contains 17 residues. Germline V gene data show CDR1 as MNHEY and CDR2 as SVGAGI.

This clonotype was detected many times. The CDR3 nucleotides are TGCAGTGCTTCTAGCGGGGGAGGGGAGCGCGAGCAGTACTTC. Translation gives CSASSGGGEREQYF. The rearrangement uses TRBV20-1 and TRBJ2-7; 10 nucleotides align to TRBD2. The CDR3 totals 14 residues. J lost 6 bases, V lost 5 bases, and 10 bases had no gene match. Germline assignment: CDR1 DFQATT and CDR2 SNEGSKA (reference sequence).

The rearrangement links TRBV7-8 to TRBJ2-5, with TRBD2 identical over 9 bases. Losses at the gene ends were 3 bases for V and 4 bases for J; bases not matched to a gene: 6. Per germline, CDR1 SGHVS and CDR2 FQNEAQ. The CDR3 loop spans 15 amino acids. CDR3: CASSFSGGGAETQYF. The CDR3 DNA reads TGTGCCAGCAGCTTTTCGGGCGGGGGGGCAGAGACCCAGTACTTC.